This paragraph covers one T cell receptor beta chain sequence. The assay was immunoSEQ multiplex PCR, and TCRdb's table has in-frame clones only and misses some. Of about 200,000 clones in the sample, almost 85% were seen once. Germline CDR1 and CDR2: MDHEN and SYDVKM. There are 15 residues in the CDR3. The V segment lost 6 bases and the J segment 1 base; nucleotides outside the gene matches: 6. This sample was included in a study of blood T cell repertoires in COVID-19. Study in general: PBMCs, B-cell-depleted T cells, or T cells provided the cDNA or gDNA that made up the material.

The chain carries TRBV28 and TRBJ2-3; 8 bases fit TRBD2. The TCR originated in a human donor with acute or convalescent COVID-19. The donor label of this sample is uncertain. Sequencing was performed on peripheral blood. CDR3 coding DNA: TGTGCCAGCAGCCCTTCGGGGGGGGGCACAGATACGCAGTATTTT. Translation: CASSPSGGGTDTQYF.